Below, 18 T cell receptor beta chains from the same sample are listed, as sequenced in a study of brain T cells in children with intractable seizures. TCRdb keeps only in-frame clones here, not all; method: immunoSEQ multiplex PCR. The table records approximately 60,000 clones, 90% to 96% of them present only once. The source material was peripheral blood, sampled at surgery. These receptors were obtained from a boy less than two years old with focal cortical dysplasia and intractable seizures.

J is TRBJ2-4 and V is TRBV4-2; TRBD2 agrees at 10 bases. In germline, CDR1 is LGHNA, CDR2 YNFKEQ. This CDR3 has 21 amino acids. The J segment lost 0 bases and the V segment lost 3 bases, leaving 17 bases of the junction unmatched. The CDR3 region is CASSHVLAGTLRILAKNIQYF. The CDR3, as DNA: TGTGCCAGCAGCCACGTACTAGCGGGGACACTAAGAATACTAGCCAAAAACATTCAGTACTTC.

The CDR3, as DNA: TGTGCCAGCAGTTTCCGGGACAGCTATAATTCACCCCTCCACTTT. Translated, it gives CASSFRDSYNSPLHF. The rearrangement links TRBV6-5 to TRBJ1-6; the match to TRBD1 covers 7 bases. This CDR3 has 15 amino acids. V shed 4 bases and J 3 bases; nucleotides not matched to a gene: 3. The germline V gene encodes CDR1 MNHEY and CDR2 SVGAGI.

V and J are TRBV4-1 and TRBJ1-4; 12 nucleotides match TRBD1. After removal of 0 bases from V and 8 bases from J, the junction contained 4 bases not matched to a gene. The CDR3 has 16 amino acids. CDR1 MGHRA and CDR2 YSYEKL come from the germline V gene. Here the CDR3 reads CASSQETGTGGEKLFF. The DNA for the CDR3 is TGCGCCAGCAGCCAAGAGACCGGGACAGGGGGCGAAAAACTGTTTTTT.

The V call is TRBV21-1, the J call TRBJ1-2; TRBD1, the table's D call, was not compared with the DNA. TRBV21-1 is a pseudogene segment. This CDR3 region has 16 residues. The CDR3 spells CASSSTGLAPRYGYTF. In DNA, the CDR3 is TGTGCCAGCAGCTCAACAGGGTTGGCTCCCCGGTATGGCTACACCTTC.

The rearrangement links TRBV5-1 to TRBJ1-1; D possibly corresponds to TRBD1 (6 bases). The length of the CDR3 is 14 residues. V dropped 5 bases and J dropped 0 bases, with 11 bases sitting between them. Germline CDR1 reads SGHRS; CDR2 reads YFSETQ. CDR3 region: CASRPDRMNTEAFF. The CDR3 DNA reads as TGCGCCAGCAGACCTGACAGGATGAACACTGAAGCTTTCTTT.

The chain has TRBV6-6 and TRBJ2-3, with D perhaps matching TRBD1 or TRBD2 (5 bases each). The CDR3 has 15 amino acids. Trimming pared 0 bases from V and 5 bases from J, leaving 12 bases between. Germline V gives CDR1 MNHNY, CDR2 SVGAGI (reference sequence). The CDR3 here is CASSYSAGTQDTQYF. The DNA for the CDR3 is TGTGCCAGCAGTTACTCGGCAGGGACGCAAGATACGCAGTATTTT.

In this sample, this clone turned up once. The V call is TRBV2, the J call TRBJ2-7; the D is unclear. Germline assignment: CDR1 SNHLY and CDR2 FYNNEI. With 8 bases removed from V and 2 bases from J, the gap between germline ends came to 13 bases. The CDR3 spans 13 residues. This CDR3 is CASCSDFPYEQYF. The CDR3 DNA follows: TGTGCCAGCTGCTCCGACTTCCCCTACGAGCAGTACTTC.

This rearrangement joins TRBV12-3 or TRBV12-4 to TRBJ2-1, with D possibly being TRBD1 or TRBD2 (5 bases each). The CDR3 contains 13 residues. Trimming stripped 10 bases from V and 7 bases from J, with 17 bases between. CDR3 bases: TGTGCCACCACTCCTGGGGGAGCGAATGAGCAGTTCTTC. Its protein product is CATTPGGANEQFF.

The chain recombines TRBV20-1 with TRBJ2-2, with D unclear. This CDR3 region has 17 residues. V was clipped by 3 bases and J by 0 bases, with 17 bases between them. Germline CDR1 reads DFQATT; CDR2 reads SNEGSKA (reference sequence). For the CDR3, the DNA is TGCAGTGCTAGTGCAGACGACCCTCTCCCGAACACCGGGGAGCTGTTTTTT. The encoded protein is CSASADDPLPNTGELFF.

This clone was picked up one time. The chain's CDR3 is CASSGVGVGQETQYF. Written as DNA, the CDR3 is TGTGCCAGCAGCGGGGTGGGTGTAGGCCAAGAGACCCAGTACTTC. The chain links TRBV9 to TRBJ2-5; no reliable D call. V was clipped by 3 bases and J by 1 base, with 13 bases between them. This CDR3 has 15 amino acids. CDR1 and CDR2 from the germline V gene are SGDLS and YYNGEE.

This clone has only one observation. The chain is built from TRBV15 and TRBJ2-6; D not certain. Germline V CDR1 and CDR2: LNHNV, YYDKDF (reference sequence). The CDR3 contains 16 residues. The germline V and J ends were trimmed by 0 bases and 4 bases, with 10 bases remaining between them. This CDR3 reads CATSRDRVSGANVLTF. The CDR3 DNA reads TGTGCCACCAGCAGAGATCGGGTATCCGGGGCCAACGTCCTGACTTTC. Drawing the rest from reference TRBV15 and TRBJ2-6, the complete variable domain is DAMVIQNPRYQVTQFGKPVTLSCSQTLNHNVMYWYQQKSSQAPKLLFHYYDKDFNNEADTPDNFQSRRPNTSFCFLDIRSPGLGDTAMYLCATSRDRVSGANVLTFGAGSRLTVL.

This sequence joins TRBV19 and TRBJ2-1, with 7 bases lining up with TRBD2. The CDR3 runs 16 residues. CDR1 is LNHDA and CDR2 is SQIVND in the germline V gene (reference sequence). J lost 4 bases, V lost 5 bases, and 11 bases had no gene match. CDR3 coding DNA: TGTGCCAGTAGTCAGGGACTACCCACGGGGTACAATGAGCAGTTCTTC. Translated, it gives CASSQGLPTGYNEQFF.

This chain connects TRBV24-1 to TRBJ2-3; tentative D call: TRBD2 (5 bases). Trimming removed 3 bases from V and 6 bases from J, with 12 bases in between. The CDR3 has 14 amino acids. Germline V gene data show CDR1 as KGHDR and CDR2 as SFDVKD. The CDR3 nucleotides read TGTGCCACCAGTGATCGGCGGGTTGGGGATACGCAGTATTTT. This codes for CATSDRRVGDTQYF.

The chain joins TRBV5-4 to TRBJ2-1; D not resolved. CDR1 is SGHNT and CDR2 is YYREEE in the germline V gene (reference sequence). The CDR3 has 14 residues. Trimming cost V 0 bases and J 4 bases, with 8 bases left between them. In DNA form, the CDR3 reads TGTGCCAGCAGCTTGGCGGCAGATTACAATGAGCAGTTCTTC. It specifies CASSLAADYNEQFF.

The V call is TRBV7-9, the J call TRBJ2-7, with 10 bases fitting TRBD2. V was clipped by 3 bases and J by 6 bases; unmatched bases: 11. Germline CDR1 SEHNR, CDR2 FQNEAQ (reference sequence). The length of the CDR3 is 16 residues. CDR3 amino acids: CASSFGLAGAQAEQYF. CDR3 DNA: TGTGCCAGCAGCTTTGGCCTAGCGGGAGCCCAAGCCGAGCAGTACTTC.

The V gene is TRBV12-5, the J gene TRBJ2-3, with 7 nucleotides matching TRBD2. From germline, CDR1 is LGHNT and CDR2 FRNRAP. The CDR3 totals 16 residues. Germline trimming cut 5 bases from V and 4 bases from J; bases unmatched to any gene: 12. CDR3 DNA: TGTGCTAGTGGTCGGTACATGGGGGGGGATCCAGATACGCAGTATTTT. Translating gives CASGRYMGGDPDTQYF.

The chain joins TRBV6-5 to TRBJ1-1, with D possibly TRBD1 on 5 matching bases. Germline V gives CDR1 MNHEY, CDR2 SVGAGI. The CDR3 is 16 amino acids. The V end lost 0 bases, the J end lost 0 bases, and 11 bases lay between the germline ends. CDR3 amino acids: CASSYSWGDLNTEAFF. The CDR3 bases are TGTGCCAGCAGTTACTCCTGGGGCGACTTGAACACTGAAGCTTTCTTT.

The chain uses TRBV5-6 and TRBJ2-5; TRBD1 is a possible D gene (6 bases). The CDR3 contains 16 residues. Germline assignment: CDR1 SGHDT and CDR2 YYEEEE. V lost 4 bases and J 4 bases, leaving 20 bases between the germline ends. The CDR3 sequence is CASSLRRLLGGETQYF. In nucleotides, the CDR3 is TGTGCCAGCAGCCTACGCCGGCTGCTAGGGGGAGAGACCCAGTACTTC. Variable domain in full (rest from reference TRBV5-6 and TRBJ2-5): DAGVTQSPTHLIKTRGQQVTLRCSPKSGHDTVSWYQQALGQGPQFIFQYYEEEERQRGNFPDRFSGHQFPNYSSELNVNALLLGDSALYLCASSLRRLLGGETQYFGPGTRLLVL.